This T cell receptor beta chain originates from a study of blood T cell repertoires in COVID-19 (TCRdb year 2020). Looking at the study overall: The collaborator samples originated in the United States, Italy and Spain and spanned the acute and convalescent phases of COVID-19. Deeply sampled blood TCRbeta repertoires from subjects exposed to, actively infected with, or recovered from COVID-19 were included in the dataset. HLA class I and class II types, where available, came from metadata supplied by the sample provider rather than from assay-based typing. The samples were drawn from the first 160 participants of the ongoing ImmuneRACE study and from 1,200 or so subjects provided by 6 global collaborators. The prospective study material was composed of cDNA or gDNA derived from T cells, B-cell-depleted T cells, or PBMCs. The repertoires were released in a freely available public database meant as a resource for research on the immune response to SARS-CoV-2. Sample metadata almost always included a de-identified subject ID, COVID-19 status, age in years and sex.

Study-wide conclusions, independent of this receptor: The amount of clinical and demographic metadata varied by source and participant and was provided uncurated.

Participants in the prospective study were aged roughly 18 to 95 years, lived in approximately 26 United States geographic areas, and enrolled through a virtual design. Cohort assignment in the prospective study relied on participant-reported clinical history from a screening survey and a study questionnaire. Recovered participants in ImmuneRACE Cohort 3 were defined by two consecutive negative NP/OP PCR tests, clearance by a healthcare professional, or resolution of symptoms. Each participant in the prospective study had whole blood, serum and a nasopharyngeal or oropharyngeal swab collected by mobile phlebotomists. Over a roughly 2-month period, participants in the prospective study had the option of providing additional blood draws and questionnaires. Before DNA extraction, prospective study blood samples were shipped either frozen or at room temperature. This clone was seen a handful of times. No cognate antigen has been identified for it. No base quality information exists; no much larger clone differs at one position.

As encoded in the germline V gene (reference sequence), CDR1 is LNHDA while CDR2 is SQIVND. From cysteine to phenylalanine, the CDR3 is 15 amino acids long. Of the read, only the CDR3 DNA is kept; its 45 bases are in frame from base 1. Unmatched junction bases come to 10, with V trimmed by 8 bases and J by 5 bases. TCRbeta CDR3 regions were amplified from genomic DNA by means of the immunoSEQ Assay, a bias-controlled multiplex PCR. In the authors' own workflow: Within the assay, amplification of reference gene primers was used to estimate how many nucleated cells each sample contained. To quantify the absolute abundance of each unique TCRbeta CDR3 rearrangement, sequence reads were collapsed and filtered. For each sample, productive Simpson clonality was calculated as the square root of Simpson's diversity index over productive rearrangements. TCRdb re-hosts the immuneACCESS table, in-frame sequences only. Its copies lack some clones; in the studies checked, an unresolved V gene accounts for under half of them, and the cause for the rest is not known. V and J calls plus clone size are reproduced from that table; the DNA served to infer D and trimming. Within this sample are about 160,000 clones, with over 70% of them counted one time only. Of the sample, 3% to 4% falls within the top ten clones.

The sequence derives from a woman aged 60-70 years who had recovered from COVID-19. Sequencing used PBMCs or T cells enriched from blood (not recorded which). The chain links TRBV19 with TRBJ2-1, with TRBD2 identical over 9 junction bases. The bases read TGTGCCAGTTCCCCAGGGACTAGCTGGGACAATGAGCAGTTCTTC. Its translation is CASSPGTSWDNEQFF.